The sequence of this T cell receptor (beta chain) was determined in a study of early T cells in non-severe SARS-CoV-2 infection. CDR3 size: 11 residues. Trimming removed 5 bases at V and 10 bases at J, with 9 bases between. Using its own MiXCR run on the 5' RACE reads, TCRdb lists one record per CDR3 protein. The data show about 31,000 distinct CDR3 sequences, about 5.7% seen once. There are many counts of this clonotype. The chain has TRBV12-3 or TRBV12-4 and TRBJ2-1; perhaps TRBD2 as D (6 bases). Sequences were obtained from whole blood. The sequence derives from an adult who was a healthcare worker with PCR-confirmed SARS-CoV-2 infection or an uninfected control (not recorded which). CDR3 region: CASSKGGEQFF. The CDR3 coding sequence is TGTGCCAGCAGTAAAGGAGGGGAGCAGTTCTTC.